The 7 T cell receptor beta chains in this list originate from one sample, sequenced in a study of cytomegalovirus exposure and HLA in healthy donors. The study ran its PCR with 60 Vbeta and 13 Jbeta primers. The protocol was immunoSEQ multiplex PCR, while the TCRdb copy is restricted to in-frame clones and leaves out a portion. The data show under 200,000 clones, 79% seen once. The specimen was PBMCs. The receptors were sampled from a man aged 35 to 55 in good health and CMV-seronegative.

V and J are TRBV28 and TRBJ1-5, with 8 bases lining up with TRBD1. The CDR3 spans 14 residues. Germline V CDR1 and CDR2: MDHEN, SYDVKM. J was trimmed by 7 bases and V by 6 bases; bases with no gene match: 8. In nucleotides, the CDR3 is TGTGCCAGCAGGCAGGGGGCTTACGGACAGCCCCAGCATTTT. Protein: CASRQGAYGQPQHF.

This clone occurred a few times. The J gene is TRBJ2-2, the V gene TRBV4-1; D is possibly TRBD1 (5 bases). The CDR3 is 16 residues long. Looked up from germline, CDR1 is MGHRA and CDR2 is YSYEKL. V was cut by 2 bases and J by 0 bases, with 10 bases left in between. The CDR3 is CASSQPGRSNTGELFF. The DNA of the CDR3 is TGCGCCAGCAGCCAACCAGGGCGATCGAACACCGGGGAGCTGTTTTTT.

This chain links TRBV7-2 with TRBJ2-7; 7 bases fit TRBD1. The CDR3 is 14 amino acids. The ends lost 1 base at V and 5 bases at J; junction bases unmatched: 5. Germline CDR1 SGHTA, CDR2 FQGNSA. The DNA of the CDR3 is TGTGCCAGCAGCTTAGAGACAGGGCCCGACGAGCAGTACTTC. Its translation: CASSLETGPDEQYF.

The chain uses TRBV15 and TRBJ2-4, with D possibly being TRBD2 (6 bases). Germline-derived CDR1 and CDR2 are LNHNV and YYDKDF (reference sequence). Trimming pared 1 base from V and 6 bases from J, leaving 13 bases between. CDR3 size: 15 residues. CDR3 DNA: TGTGCCACCAGCAGAGCCGGGACTCCTAGAAACATTCAGTACTTC. This encodes CATSRAGTPRNIQYF.

The chain recombines TRBV6-5 with TRBJ2-1; 7 bases match TRBD2. Trimming removed 5 bases from V and 8 bases from J; junction bases left unmatched: 0. The CDR3 loop spans 11 amino acids. Per the germline V gene, CDR1 is MNHEY and CDR2 is SVGAGI. The CDR3, as DNA: TGTGCCAGCAGTCGGGGGGATGAGCAGTTCTTC. It codes for CASSRGDEQFF.

This chain joins TRBV18 and TRBJ2-7, with 10 bases matching TRBD2. The CDR3 totals 15 residues. V lost 0 bases to trimming and J lost 2 bases; unmatched junction nucleotides: 1. Germline CDR1 reads KGHSH; CDR2 reads LQKENI. CDR3: CASSPPSGRAYEQYF. The CDR3 DNA reads as TGTGCCAGCTCACCACCCAGCGGGAGGGCCTACGAGCAGTACTTC.

V and J are TRBV15 and TRBJ1-4; a weak D match, TRBD1 (6 bases). Germline V lookup: CDR1 LNHNV, CDR2 YYDKDF (reference sequence). The V end was cut by 3 bases, the J end by 8 bases, with 22 bases between. This CDR3 has 17 residues. The CDR3 here is CATSRDRSGTRKEKLFF. The CDR3 DNA follows: TGTGCCACCAGCAGGGACCGCTCCGGGACACGGAAGGAAAAACTGTTTTTT.